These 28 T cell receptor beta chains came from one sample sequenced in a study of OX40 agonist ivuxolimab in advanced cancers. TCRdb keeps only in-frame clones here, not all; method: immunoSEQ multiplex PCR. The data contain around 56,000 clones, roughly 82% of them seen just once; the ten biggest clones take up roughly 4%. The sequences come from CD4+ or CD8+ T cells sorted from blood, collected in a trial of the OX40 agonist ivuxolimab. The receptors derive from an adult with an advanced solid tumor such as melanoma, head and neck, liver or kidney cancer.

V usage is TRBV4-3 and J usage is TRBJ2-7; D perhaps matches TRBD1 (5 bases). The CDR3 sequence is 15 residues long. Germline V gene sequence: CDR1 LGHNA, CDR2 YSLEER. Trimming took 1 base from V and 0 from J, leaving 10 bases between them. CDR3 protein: CASSQGQFRSYEQYF. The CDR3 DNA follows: TGCGCCAGCAGCCAAGGACAGTTCCGCTCCTACGAGCAGTACTTC.

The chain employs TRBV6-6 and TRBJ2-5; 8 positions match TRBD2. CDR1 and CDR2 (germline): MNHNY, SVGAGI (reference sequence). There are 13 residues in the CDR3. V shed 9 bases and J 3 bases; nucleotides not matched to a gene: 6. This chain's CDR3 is CASRGTSKETQYF. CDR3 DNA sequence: TGTGCCAGTCGCGGGACTAGTAAAGAGACCCAGTACTTC.

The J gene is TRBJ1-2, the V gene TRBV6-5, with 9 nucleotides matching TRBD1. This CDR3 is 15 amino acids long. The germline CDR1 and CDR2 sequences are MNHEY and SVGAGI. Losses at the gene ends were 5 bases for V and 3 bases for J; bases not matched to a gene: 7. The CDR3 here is CASSRGTGWDYGYTF. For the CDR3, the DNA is TGTGCCAGCAGTCGAGGGACAGGGTGGGACTATGGCTACACCTTC.

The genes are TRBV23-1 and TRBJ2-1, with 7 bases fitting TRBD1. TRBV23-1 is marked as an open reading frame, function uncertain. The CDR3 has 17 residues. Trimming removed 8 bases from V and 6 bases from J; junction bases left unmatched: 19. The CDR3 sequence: CASSTRGPPGHPNEQFF. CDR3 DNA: TGCGCCAGCTCTACAAGGGGGCCACCGGGACATCCCAATGAGCAGTTCTTC.

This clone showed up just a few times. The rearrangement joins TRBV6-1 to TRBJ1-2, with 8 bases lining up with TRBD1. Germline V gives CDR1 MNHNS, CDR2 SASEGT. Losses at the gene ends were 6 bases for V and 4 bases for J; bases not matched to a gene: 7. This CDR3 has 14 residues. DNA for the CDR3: TGTGCCAGCAGGGGGGGACAGGTGCCCTATGGCTACACCTTC. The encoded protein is CASRGGQVPYGYTF.

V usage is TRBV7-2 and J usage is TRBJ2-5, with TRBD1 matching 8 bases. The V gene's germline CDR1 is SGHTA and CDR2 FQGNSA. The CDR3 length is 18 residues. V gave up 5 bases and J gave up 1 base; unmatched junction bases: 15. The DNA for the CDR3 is TGTGCCAGCAGCGTAAACAGGGGGTACTACTACATCCAAGAGACCCAGTACTTC. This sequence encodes CASSVNRGYYYIQETQYF.

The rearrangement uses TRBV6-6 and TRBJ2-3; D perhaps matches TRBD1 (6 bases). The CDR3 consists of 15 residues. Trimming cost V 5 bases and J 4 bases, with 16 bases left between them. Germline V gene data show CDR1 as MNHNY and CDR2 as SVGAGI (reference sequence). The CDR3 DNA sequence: TGTGCCAGCAGTCCTCAGGGGCGGCGCGCAGATACGCAGTATTTT. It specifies CASSPQGRRADTQYF.

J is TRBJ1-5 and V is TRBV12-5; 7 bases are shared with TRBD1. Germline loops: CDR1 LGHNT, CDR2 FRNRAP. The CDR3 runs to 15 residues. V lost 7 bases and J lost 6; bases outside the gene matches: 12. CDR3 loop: CASADRSGVSQPQHF. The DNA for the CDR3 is TGTGCTAGTGCGGACAGGTCCGGAGTTTCTCAGCCCCAGCATTTT.

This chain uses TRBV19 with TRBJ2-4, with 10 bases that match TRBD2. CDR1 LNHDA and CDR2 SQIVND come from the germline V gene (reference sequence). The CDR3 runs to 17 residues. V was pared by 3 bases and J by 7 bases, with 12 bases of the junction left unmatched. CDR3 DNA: TGTGCCAGTAGTATTCGTCTAGCGGGAGAGTTGGAGAACATTCAGTACTTC. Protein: CASSIRLAGELENIQYF.

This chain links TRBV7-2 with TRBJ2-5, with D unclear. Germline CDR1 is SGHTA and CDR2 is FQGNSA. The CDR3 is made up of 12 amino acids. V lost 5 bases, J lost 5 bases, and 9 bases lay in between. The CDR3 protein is CASSPSTETQYF. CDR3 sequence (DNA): TGTGCCAGCAGCCCCTCCACGGAGACCCAGTACTTC. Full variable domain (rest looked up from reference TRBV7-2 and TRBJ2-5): GAGVSQSPSNKVTEKGKDVELRCDPISGHTALYWYRQSLGQGLEFLIYFQGNSAPDKSGLPSDRFSAERTGGSVSTLTIQRTQQEDSAVYLCASSPSTETQYFGPGTRLLVL.

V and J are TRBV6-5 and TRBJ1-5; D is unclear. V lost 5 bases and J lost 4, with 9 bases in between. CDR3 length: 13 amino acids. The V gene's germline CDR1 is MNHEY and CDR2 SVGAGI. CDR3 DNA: TGTGCCAGCAGTGCGGACGGAAATCAGCCCCAGCATTTT. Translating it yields CASSADGNQPQHF.

CDR3 amino acids: CASSLRDYRGRFF. The DNA for the CDR3 is TGTGCCAGCAGTCTTAGGGACTACAGAGGGCGGTTCTTC. This chain connects TRBV28 to TRBJ2-1, with 7 bases that match TRBD2. Germline CDR1 MDHEN, CDR2 SYDVKM. The CDR3 has 13 residues. V lost 5 bases and J lost 15; bases outside the gene matches: 13.

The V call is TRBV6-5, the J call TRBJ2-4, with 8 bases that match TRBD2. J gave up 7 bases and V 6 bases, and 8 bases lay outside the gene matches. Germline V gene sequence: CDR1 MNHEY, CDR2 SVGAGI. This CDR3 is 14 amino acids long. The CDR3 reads CASSLRGGGNIQYF. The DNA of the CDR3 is TGTGCCAGCAGCCTACGGGGGGGCGGGAACATTCAGTACTTC.

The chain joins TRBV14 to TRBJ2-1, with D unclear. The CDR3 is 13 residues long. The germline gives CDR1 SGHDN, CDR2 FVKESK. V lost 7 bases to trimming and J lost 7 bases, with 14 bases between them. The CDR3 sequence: CASTTEMGNEQFF. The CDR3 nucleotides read TGTGCCAGCACCACGGAAATGGGGAATGAGCAGTTCTTC.

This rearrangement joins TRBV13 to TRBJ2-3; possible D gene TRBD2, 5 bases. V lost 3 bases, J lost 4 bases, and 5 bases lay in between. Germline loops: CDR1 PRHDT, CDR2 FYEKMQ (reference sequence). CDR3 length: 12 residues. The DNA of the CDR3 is TGTGCCAGCAGCTTCGGGGCAGATACGCAGTATTTT. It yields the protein CASSFGADTQYF.

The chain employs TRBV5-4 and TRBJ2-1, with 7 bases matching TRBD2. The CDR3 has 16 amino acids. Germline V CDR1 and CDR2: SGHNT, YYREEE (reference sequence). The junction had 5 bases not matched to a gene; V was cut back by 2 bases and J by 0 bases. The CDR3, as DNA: TGTGCCAGCAGCTTCTCTAGCGGCCTCTCCTACAATGAGCAGTTCTTC. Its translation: CASSFSSGLSYNEQFF.

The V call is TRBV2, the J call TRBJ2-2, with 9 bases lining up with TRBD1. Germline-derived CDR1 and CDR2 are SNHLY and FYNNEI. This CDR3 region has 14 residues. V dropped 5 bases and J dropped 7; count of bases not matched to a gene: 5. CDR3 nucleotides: TGTGCCAGCAGTCCCGACAGGGGGGGCGGGGAGCTGTTTTTT. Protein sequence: CASSPDRGGGELFF.

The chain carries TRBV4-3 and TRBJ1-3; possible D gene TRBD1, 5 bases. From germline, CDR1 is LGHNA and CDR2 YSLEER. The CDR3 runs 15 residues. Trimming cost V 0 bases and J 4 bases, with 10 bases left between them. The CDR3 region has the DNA TGCGCCAGCAGCCAAGAACGGGGGGGAGGAAACACCATATATTTT. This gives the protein CASSQERGGGNTIYF.

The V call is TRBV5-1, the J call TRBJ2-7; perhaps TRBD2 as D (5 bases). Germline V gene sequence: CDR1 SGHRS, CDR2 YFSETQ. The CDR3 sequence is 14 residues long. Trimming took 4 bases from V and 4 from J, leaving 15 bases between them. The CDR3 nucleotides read TGCGCCAGCAGCGCCCGGACTTCCCAATACGAGCAGTACTTC. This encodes CASSARTSQYEQYF. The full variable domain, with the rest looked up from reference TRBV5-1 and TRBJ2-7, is KAGVTQTPRYLIKTRGQQVTLSCSPISGHRSVSWYQQTPGQGLQFLFEYFSETQRNKGNFPGRFSGRQFSNSRSEMNVSTLELGDSALYLCASSARTSQYEQYFGPGTRLTVT.

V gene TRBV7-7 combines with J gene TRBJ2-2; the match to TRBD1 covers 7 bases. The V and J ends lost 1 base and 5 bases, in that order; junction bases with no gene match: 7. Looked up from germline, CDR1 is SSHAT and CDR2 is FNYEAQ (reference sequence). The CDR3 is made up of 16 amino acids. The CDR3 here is CASSLGFSGGTGELFF. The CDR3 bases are TGTGCCAGCAGCTTAGGTTTTTCAGGGGGAACCGGGGAGCTGTTTTTT. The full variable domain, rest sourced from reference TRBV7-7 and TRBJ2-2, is GAGVSQSPRYKVTKRGQDVTLRCDPISSHATLYWYQQALGQGPEFLTYFNYEAQPDKSGLPSDRFSAERPEGSISTLTIQRTEQRDSAMYRCASSLGFSGGTGELFFGEGSRLTVL.

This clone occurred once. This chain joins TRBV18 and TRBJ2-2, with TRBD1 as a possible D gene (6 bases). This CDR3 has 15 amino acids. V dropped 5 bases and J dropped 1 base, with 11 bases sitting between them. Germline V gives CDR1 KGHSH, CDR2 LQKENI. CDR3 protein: CASSFTGQNTGELFF. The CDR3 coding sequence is TGTGCCAGCTCATTTACAGGGCAGAACACCGGGGAGCTGTTTTTT.

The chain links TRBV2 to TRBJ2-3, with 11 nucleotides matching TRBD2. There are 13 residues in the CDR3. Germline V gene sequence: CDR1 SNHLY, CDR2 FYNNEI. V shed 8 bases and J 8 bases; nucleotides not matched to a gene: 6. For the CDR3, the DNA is TGTGCCAGCCGGAGTAGCGGGGGGGGTACGCAGTATTTT. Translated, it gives CASRSSGGGTQYF.

Written as DNA, the CDR3 is TGTGCCAGTAGTCCCCGGACAGGGTCCTACGAGCAGTACTTC. Protein: CASSPRTGSYEQYF. This rearrangement joins TRBV19 to TRBJ2-7; TRBD1 matches 8 bases. The CDR3 runs to 14 residues. CDR1 LNHDA and CDR2 SQIVND come from the germline V gene (reference sequence). V dropped 5 bases and J dropped 1; count of bases not matched to a gene: 4.

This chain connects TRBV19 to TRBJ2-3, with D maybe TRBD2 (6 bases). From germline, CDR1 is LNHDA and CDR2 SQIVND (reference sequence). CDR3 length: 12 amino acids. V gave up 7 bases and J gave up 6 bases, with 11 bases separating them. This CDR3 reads CASTHGGDTQYF. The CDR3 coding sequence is TGTGCCAGTACCCACGGAGGGGATACGCAGTATTTT.

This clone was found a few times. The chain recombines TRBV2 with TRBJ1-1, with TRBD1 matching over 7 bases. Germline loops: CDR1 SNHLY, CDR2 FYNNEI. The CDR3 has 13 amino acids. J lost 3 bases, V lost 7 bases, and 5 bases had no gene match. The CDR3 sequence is CASNLRGDTEAFF. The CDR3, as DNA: TGTGCCAGCAACCTCAGGGGGGACACTGAAGCTTTCTTT. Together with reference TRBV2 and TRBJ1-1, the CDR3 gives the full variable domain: EPEVTQTPSHQVTQMGQEVILRCVPISNHLYFYWYRQILGQKVEFLVSFYNNEISEKSEIFDDQFSVERPDGSNFTLKIRSTKLEDSAMYFCASNLRGDTEAFFGQGTRLTVV.

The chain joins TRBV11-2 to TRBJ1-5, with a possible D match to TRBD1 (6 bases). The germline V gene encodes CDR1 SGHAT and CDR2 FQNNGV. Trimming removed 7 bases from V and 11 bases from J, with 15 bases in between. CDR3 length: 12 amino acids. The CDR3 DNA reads TGTGCCAGCAACCAGGAGGGGGGGGCCCAGCATTTT. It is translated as CASNQEGGAQHF.

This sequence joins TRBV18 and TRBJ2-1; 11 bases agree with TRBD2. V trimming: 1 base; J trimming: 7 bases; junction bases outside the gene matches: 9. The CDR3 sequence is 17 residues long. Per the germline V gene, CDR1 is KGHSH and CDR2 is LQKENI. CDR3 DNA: TGTGCCAGCTCACCACAGGGTAGCGGGGGGGCGAGGAATGAGCAGTTCTTC. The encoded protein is CASSPQGSGGARNEQFF.

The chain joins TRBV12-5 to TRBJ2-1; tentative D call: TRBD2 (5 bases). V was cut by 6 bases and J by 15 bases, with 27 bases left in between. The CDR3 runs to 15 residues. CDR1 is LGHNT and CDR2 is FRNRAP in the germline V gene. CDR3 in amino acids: CASGLPLRESTPAFF. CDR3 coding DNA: TGTGCTAGTGGCCTCCCTTTGAGGGAATCCACCCCTGCGTTCTTC. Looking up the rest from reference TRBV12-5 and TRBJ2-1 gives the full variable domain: DARVTQTPRHKVTEMGQEVTMRCQPILGHNTVFWYRQTMMQGLELLAYFRNRAPLDDSGMPKDRFSAEMPDATLATLKIQPSEPRDSAVYFCASGLPLRESTPAFFGPGTRLTVL.